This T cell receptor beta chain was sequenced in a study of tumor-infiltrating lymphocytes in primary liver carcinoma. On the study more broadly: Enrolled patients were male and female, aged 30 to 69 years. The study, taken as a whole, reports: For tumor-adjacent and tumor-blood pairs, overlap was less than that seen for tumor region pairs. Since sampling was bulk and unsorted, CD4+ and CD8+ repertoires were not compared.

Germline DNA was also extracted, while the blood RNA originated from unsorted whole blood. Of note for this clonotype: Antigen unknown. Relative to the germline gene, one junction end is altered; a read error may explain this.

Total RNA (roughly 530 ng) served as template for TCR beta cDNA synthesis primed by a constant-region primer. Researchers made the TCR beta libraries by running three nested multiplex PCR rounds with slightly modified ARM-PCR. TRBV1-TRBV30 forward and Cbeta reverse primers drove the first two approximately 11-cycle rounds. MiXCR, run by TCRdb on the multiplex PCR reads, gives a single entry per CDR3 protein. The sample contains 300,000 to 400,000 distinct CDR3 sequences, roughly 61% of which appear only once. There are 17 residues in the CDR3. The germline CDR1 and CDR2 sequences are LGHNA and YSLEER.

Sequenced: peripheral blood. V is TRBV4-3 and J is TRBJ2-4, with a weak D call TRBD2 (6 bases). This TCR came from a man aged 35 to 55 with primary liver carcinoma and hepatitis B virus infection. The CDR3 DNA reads TGCGCCAGGAGCCAAGATACCCCCAGCGGGTCCAAAAACATCCAGTACTTC. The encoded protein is CARSQDTPSGSKNIQYF.